The 16 T cell receptor beta chains below all came from one sample that was sequenced in a study of CD8 T cells in Susac syndrome. Random hexamers were used to reverse transcribe roughly 0.5 to 1 ug of RNA. TCRdb fed the immunoSEQ multiplex PCR reads into MiXCR, producing one record per CDR3 protein. Among 150,000 to 200,000 distinct CDR3 sequences, roughly 92% were seen once, and the ten largest hold 0.12%. Sequenced: CD4+ T cells from PBMCs. These receptors were obtained from a human donor with Susac syndrome.

This chain joins TRBV12-3 or TRBV12-4 and TRBJ1-1, with 11 bases fitting TRBD1. V dropped 6 bases and J dropped 3; count of bases not matched to a gene: 9. This CDR3 has 16 amino acids. CDR3 DNA: TGTGCCAGCAGGGCGGACAGGGGGCGATTGGACACTGAAGCTTTCTTT. Amino acids: CASRADRGRLDTEAFF.

The rearrangement joins TRBV19 to TRBJ2-1; 14 bases line up with TRBD2. The J segment lost 4 bases and the V segment lost 4 bases, leaving 3 bases of the junction unmatched. The CDR3 runs 16 residues. Germline V CDR1 and CDR2: LNHDA, SQIVND (reference sequence). The CDR3, as DNA: TGTGCCAGTAGTAGGACTAGCGGGGGGTCTTACAATGAGCAGTTCTTC. This gives the protein CASSRTSGGSYNEQFF.

The chain uses TRBV6-2 or TRBV6-3 and TRBJ1-1, with D unclear. Trimming cost V 3 bases and J 2 bases, with 16 bases left between them. Germline CDR1 is MNHEY and CDR2 is SVGEGT. The CDR3 contains 16 residues. CDR3 DNA sequence: TGTGCCAGCAGTTATCGGCTTAGGGTCCTTAACACTGAAGCTTTCTTT. Amino acid sequence: CASSYRLRVLNTEAFF.

J is TRBJ1-2 and V is TRBV15; 12 nucleotides line up with TRBD1. The CDR3 runs to 15 residues. Germline assignment: CDR1 LNHNV and CDR2 YYDKDF (reference sequence). V shed 2 bases, J shed 7 bases, and the junction held 5 bases outside the gene matches. The CDR3 region has the DNA TGTGCCACCAGCAGACCAGGGACAGGGGGCCTTGGCTACACCTTC. The encoded protein is CATSRPGTGGLGYTF.

The rearrangement links TRBV4-3 to TRBJ2-1, with 9 bases fitting TRBD1. Germline V lookup: CDR1 LGHNA, CDR2 YSLEER. The CDR3 totals 14 residues. The trim removed 6 bases at V and 6 bases at J, leaving 6 bases unmatched. In DNA, the CDR3 is TGCGCCAGCAGTCGACAGGGGGGGGCCAATGAGCAGTTCTTC. It specifies CASSRQGGANEQFF.

This sequence joins TRBV18 and TRBJ1-5, with a weak D call TRBD1 (5 bases). CDR1 KGHSH and CDR2 LQKENI come from the germline V gene. V dropped 5 bases and J dropped 6 bases, with 14 bases sitting between them. The CDR3 extends over 14 amino acids. CDR3 loop: CASSWQGEGQPQHF. The CDR3 nucleotides read TGTGCCAGCTCATGGCAGGGAGAAGGTCAGCCCCAGCATTTT.

The chain recombines TRBV25-1 with TRBJ1-2; D perhaps matches TRBD1 (5 bases). In germline, CDR1 is MGHDK, CDR2 SYGVNS. This CDR3 region has 12 residues. Trimming removed 8 bases from V and 3 bases from J, with 10 bases in between. The CDR3 is CASSRGDYGYTF. In DNA form, the CDR3 reads TGTGCCAGCTCTCGGGGGGACTATGGCTACACCTTC.

The genes are TRBV7-9 and TRBJ1-2; D possibly corresponds to TRBD1 (5 bases). Trimming pared 1 base from V and 0 bases from J, leaving 15 bases between. This CDR3 is 17 amino acids long. Germline CDR1 SEHNR, CDR2 FQNEAQ (reference sequence). CDR3 nucleotide sequence: TGTGCCAGCAGCTTAGGGGGACCGAACCCCTCTAACTATGGCTACACCTTC. Its protein product is CASSLGGPNPSNYGYTF.

This rearrangement joins TRBV10-2 to TRBJ2-1; D uncertain. V gave up 5 bases and J gave up 8 bases, with 16 bases separating them. CDR1 and CDR2 from the germline V gene are WSHSY and SAAADI. The CDR3 covers 14 residues. In nucleotides, the CDR3 is TGCGCCAGCAGTTGGACCCTCGCATCAGATGAGCAGTTCTTC. Translation: CASSWTLASDEQFF.

This sequence joins TRBV6-5 and TRBJ1-5; D might be TRBD1 (5 bases). Looked up from germline, CDR1 is MNHEY and CDR2 is SVGAGI. The V and J ends lost 6 bases and 7 bases respectively, with 16 bases between them. The CDR3 is 14 residues long. CDR3 DNA: TGTGCCAGCAGCAGAGGGGATTCAGGACAGCCCCAGCATTTT. Translated, it gives CASSRGDSGQPQHF.

The chain uses TRBV4-2 and TRBJ1-1; tentatively, D is TRBD1 (6 bases). The V end lost 2 bases, the J end lost 3 bases, and 16 bases lay between the germline ends. The CDR3 spans 16 residues. From germline, CDR1 is LGHNA and CDR2 YNFKEQ. CDR3 sequence: CASSQLRDIEDTEAFF. The CDR3 bases are TGTGCCAGCAGCCAACTTCGGGACATCGAGGACACTGAAGCTTTCTTT.

The count of this clonotype is one. CDR3 in amino acids: CASSNSGGAGNEQFF. The CDR3, as DNA: TGTGCCAGCAGTAATAGCGGGGGGGCAGGGAATGAGCAGTTCTTC. V usage is TRBV7-2 and J usage is TRBJ2-1; 11 nucleotides align to TRBD2. The junction had 8 bases not matched to a gene; V was cut back by 6 bases and J by 7 bases. There are 15 residues in the CDR3. Germline V gene sequence: CDR1 SGHTA, CDR2 FQGNSA.

V usage is TRBV30 and J usage is TRBJ1-6, with a tentative D call TRBD1 (5 bases). The CDR3 runs to 18 residues. Germline V CDR1 and CDR2: GTSNPN, SVGIG (reference sequence). V lost 0 bases and J lost 6, with 21 bases in between. The CDR3 reads CAWSVRRGTQILNSPLHF. DNA of the CDR3: TGTGCCTGGAGTGTACGGAGGGGTACCCAAATACTTAATTCACCCCTCCACTTT.

This sequence joins TRBV5-1 and TRBJ1-6; D is unresolved. The V end was cut by 0 bases, the J end by 10 bases, with 11 bases between. The CDR3 is 14 amino acids. Germline CDR1 SGHRS, CDR2 YFSETQ. The CDR3 sequence: CASSLGMETSPLHF. The CDR3 nucleotides read TGCGCCAGCAGCTTGGGGATGGAGACCTCACCCCTCCACTTT.

The V gene is TRBV9, the J gene TRBJ2-3; maybe TRBD2 (5 bases). Germline values: CDR1 SGDLS, CDR2 YYNGEE. The CDR3 contains 17 residues. With 3 bases removed from V and 0 bases from J, the gap between germline ends came to 17 bases. The CDR3 loop reads CASSDALLGVSTDTQYF. The CDR3 DNA is TGTGCCAGCAGCGACGCGCTTCTCGGGGTTAGCACAGATACGCAGTATTTT. Using reference TRBV9 and TRBJ2-3 for the parts outside the CDR3, the full variable domain is DSGVTQTPKHLITATGQRVTLRCSPRSGDLSVYWYQQSLDQGLQFLIQYYNGEERAKGNILERFSAQQFPDLHSELNLSSLELGDSALYFCASSDALLGVSTDTQYFGPGTRLTVL.

This chain connects TRBV4-2 to TRBJ2-4, with D unresolved. The CDR3 is 12 residues long. V was cut by 2 bases and J by 8 bases, with 7 bases left in between. The germline V gene encodes CDR1 LGHNA and CDR2 YNFKEQ. CDR3 in DNA: TGTGCCAGCAGCCAAAGAGACGACATTCAGTACTTC. Its translation is CASSQRDDIQYF.